This TCR beta chain emerged from a study of blood T cell repertoires in COVID-19. Across the study: Spain, Italy and the United States supplied samples that represented acute and convalescent COVID-19. Sources were T cells, B-cell-depleted T cells, or PBMCs; the material itself was cDNA or gDNA.

Donors of Cohort 3 who recovered were those that had two negative PCRs, clearance, or symptom resolution. This CDR3 comprises 14 residues. The germline V gene encodes CDR1 LGHNA and CDR2 YNFKEQ. Trimming removed 5 bases from V and 5 bases from J; junction bases left unmatched: 5. Original processing notes: Estimated nucleated cell counts came from reference gene primer amplification. TCRdb's copy holds only in-frame clones and misses some; the assay was immunoSEQ multiplex PCR. D and trimming come from the DNA, and the V and J calls and clone size come from that table. This sample has over 250,000 clones, with more than 80% found just once.

The clonotype originates from a woman in her 30s who had recovered from COVID-19. V usage is TRBV4-2 and J usage is TRBJ2-5; 10 nucleotides agree with TRBD2. Specimen: PBMCs or T cells enriched from blood (not recorded which). The CDR3 is CASSTTSGEETQYF. CDR3 bases: TGTGCCAGCAGCACTACTAGCGGGGAGGAGACCCAGTACTTC.